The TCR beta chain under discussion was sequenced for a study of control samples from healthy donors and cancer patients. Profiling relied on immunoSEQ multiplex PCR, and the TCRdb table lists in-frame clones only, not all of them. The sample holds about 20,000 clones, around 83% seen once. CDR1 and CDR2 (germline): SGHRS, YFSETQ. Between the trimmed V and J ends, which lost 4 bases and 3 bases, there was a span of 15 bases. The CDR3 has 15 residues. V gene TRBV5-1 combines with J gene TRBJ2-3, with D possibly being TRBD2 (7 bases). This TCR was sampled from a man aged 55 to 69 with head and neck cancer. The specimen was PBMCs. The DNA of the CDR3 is TGCGCCAGCAGCGTAGGGGGGGCTAGAACAGATACGCAGTATTTT. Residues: CASSVGGARTDTQYF. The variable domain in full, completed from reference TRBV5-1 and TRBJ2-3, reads KAGVTQTPRYLIKTRGQQVTLSCSPISGHRSVSWYQQTPGQGLQFLFEYFSETQRNKGNFPGRFSGRQFSNSRSEMNVSTLELGDSALYLCASSVGGARTDTQYFGPGTRLTVL.